This TCR beta chain is from a study of PD-1 blockade in classical Hodgkin lymphoma. This CDR3 is 13 amino acids long. Germline lookup yields CDR1 MNHNS and CDR2 SASEGT. With V trimmed by 4 bases and J by 8 bases, 6 bases remained unmatched. This clone was seen only a few times. The data were produced by immunoSEQ multiplex PCR, yet TCRdb's version contains in-frame clones alone and is incomplete. The sample has about 97,000 clones, approximately 88% seen once. In every patient, relapse followed autologous stem cell transplantation, while exposure to brentuximab vedotin differed. This clonotype was obtained from a human donor with classical Hodgkin lymphoma. The sample consisted of peripheral blood mononuclear cells (PBMCs), taken at baseline. The chain links TRBV6-1 to TRBJ1-2; 8 nucleotides match TRBD1. This CDR3 reads CASSGGQGGGYTF. Here the CDR3 DNA reads TGTGCCAGCAGTGGTGGACAGGGTGGGGGCTACACCTTC.